This T cell receptor (beta chain) was captured in a study of T cell repertoires in cytomegalovirus infection. The V end was cut by 4 bases, the J end by 2 bases, with 18 bases between. This CDR3 region has 18 residues. Germline V gene lookup returns CDR1 MNHEY and CDR2 SMNVEV (reference sequence). MiXCR was run by TCRdb on the reads, yielding one entry per CDR3 protein. Of fewer than 950,000 distinct CDR3 sequences in the sample, over 25% were seen once. This clonotype appeared a few times. Its antigen remains unknown. This chain links TRBV27 with TRBJ1-6; possibly TRBD1 for D (6 bases). Source: cultured CD8+ T cells from PBMCs, taken from culture after CMV antigen stimulation. The sequence derives from a human donor in good health (CMV status not recorded). Some clones in this sample may be carry-over from other donors' samples. In DNA form, the CDR3 reads TGTGCCAGCAGTTACTCTCGGACAGCAGGGACCTATAATTCACCCCTCCACTTT. Translation: CASSYSRTAGTYNSPLHF.